A selection of T cell receptor beta chains follows, all from one sample in a study of CD8 T cells in ankylosing spondylitis. Each CDR3 protein gets one entry after TCRdb re-called the 5' RACE reads with MiXCR. This table holds fewer than 250,000 distinct CDR3 sequences, about 11% found once. The sequenced sample consisted of blood, either unsorted or a sorted T cell fraction (not recorded which). The receptor set was obtained from a male donor with ankylosing spondylitis or in good health (not recorded which). CDR3s include the opening cysteine and the closing phenylalanine or tryptophan. The D gene is left open where the match is weak. Rows may omit the clone size; those that give it use once, few, many or a size class.

V	length	size	D	J	DNA	CDR3
TRBV11-3	19	many	TRBD1	TRBJ2-3	TGTGCCAGCAGCTTACGGGCCCGGGCAGGGGGCGCGGGCACAGATACGCAGTATTTT	CASSLRARAGGAGTDTQYF
TRBV27	17	many	TRBD2	TRBJ2-1	TGTGCCAGCAGCCGGTGGACCGGGACTAGCGGGGGGAATGAGCAGTTCTTC	CASSRWTGTSGGNEQFF
TRBV9	13	-	-	TRBJ2-7	TGTGCCAGCAGCGTAGGTGGGGGGAACGAGCAGTACTTC	CASSVGGGNEQYF
TRBV10-1	13	-	-	TRBJ2-5	TGCGCCAGCAGTAAGTCGGCCATGGAGACCCAGTACTTC	CASSKSAMETQYF
TRBV12-3/TRBV12-4	13	many	-	TRBJ1-1	TGTGCCAGCAGCCCGAGAGGCCGGAAGGAAGCTTTCTTT	CASSPRGRKEAFF
TRBV15	14	many	-	TRBJ2-3	TGTGCCACCAGCTGGCGGGGTGGCGGGGATACGCAGTATTTT	CATSWRGGGDTQYF
TRBV30	13	many	-	TRBJ2-5	TGTGCCTGGAGTGTGAGAGTTAGGGAGACCCAGTACTTC	CAWSVRVRETQYF
TRBV15	12	many	-	TRBJ1-5	TGTGCCACCAGCAGCACAACAGGGATTGCACATTTT	CATSSTTGIAHF
TRBV4-1	21	-	TRBD2	TRBJ2-7	TGCGCCAGCAGCCAAGATTGGGGGATGGCCCGCGCGGGAGAGTACTCCTACGAGCAGTACTTC	CASSQDWGMARAGEYSYEQYF
TRBV12-3/TRBV12-4	16	many	TRBD2	TRBJ2-3	TGTGCCAGCAGTTCCGGACTAGCGGGAGGCACAGATACGCAGTATTTT	CASSSGLAGGTDTQYF
TRBV3-1	15	many	-	TRBJ2-3	TGTGCCAGCAGCCCCCAGGGGACTAGCACAGATACGCAGTATTTT	CASSPQGTSTDTQYF
TRBV3-1	13	many	TRBD2	TRBJ2-7	TGTGCCAGCAGCCCACTAGCGGGATACGAGCAGTACTTC	CASSPLAGYEQYF
TRBV6-5	15	many	-	TRBJ1-5	TGTGCCAGCAGTTACTCAGGAGGGGGAGGTCAGCCCCAGCATTTT	CASSYSGGGGQPQHF
TRBV12-5	14	many	-	TRBJ1-5	TGTGCTAGTGCCCAAGCGGGGCCTAATCAGCCCCAGCATTTT	CASAQAGPNQPQHF
TRBV5-6	17	many	TRBD2	TRBJ2-1	TGTGCCAGCAGCTCCCTCGGGGCTAGCGGGAGGATGAATGAGCAGTTCTTC	CASSSLGASGRMNEQFF
TRBV5-1	16	-	-	TRBJ1-2	TGCGCCAGCAGTTTAGACCTGGGACCGAACAACTATGGCTACACCTTC	CASSLDLGPNNYGYTF
TRBV3-1	18	many	-	TRBJ1-2	TGTGCCAGCAGCCAAGGAGCGGCGAAGGGGACTGGGAACTATGGCTACACCTTC	CASSQGAAKGTGNYGYTF
TRBV6-1	14	few	TRBD2	TRBJ2-3	TGTGCCAGCAGACCTAGCGGGGGGGAAGATACGCAGTATTTT	CASRPSGGEDTQYF
TRBV7-2	13	many	-	TRBJ2-3	TGTGCCAGCAGCTTTACCGTCACAGATACGCAGTATTTT	CASSFTVTDTQYF
TRBV20-1	15	many	TRBD1	TRBJ2-3	TGCAGTGCCCCTCGAAAGGGGGCGTTCACAGATACGCAGTATTTT	CSAPRKGAFTDTQYF
TRBV5-1	13	many	TRBD2	TRBJ2-4	TGCGCCAGCAGCCTTAAACCGGGGGGCATTCAGTACTTC	CASSLKPGGIQYF
TRBV30	13	many	-	TRBJ1-5	TGTGCCTGGAGCCCCAGCCTTGATCAGCCCCAGCATTTT	CAWSPSLDQPQHF
TRBV7-8	14	many	-	TRBJ2-7	TGTGCCAGCACCACACGCGGACTTTCGAACGAGCAGTACTTC	CASTTRGLSNEQYF
TRBV15	16	few	-	TRBJ2-1	TGTGCCACCAGCAGGTACAGGGAACAGCAACGCAATGAGCAGTTCTTC	CATSRYREQQRNEQFF
TRBV6-6	13	many	-	TRBJ1-6	TGTGCCAGCAGTCGGGGAGATAATTCACCCCTCCACTTT	CASSRGDNSPLHF
TRBV6-4	16	few	-	TRBJ1-1	TGTGCCAGCAGTGACTCCCCGAGCAGGGCGAACACTGAAGCTTTCTTT	CASSDSPSRANTEAFF
TRBV25-1	18	many	TRBD2	TRBJ2-3	TGTGCCAGCAGTGAATTGGGTAGACTAGCGGGGGGTCATGATACGCAGTATTTT	CASSELGRLAGGHDTQYF
TRBV20-1	15	many	TRBD2	TRBJ2-1	TGCAGTGCTACCGATTCTAGCGGGCATACAAATGAGCAGTTCTTC	CSATDSSGHTNEQFF
TRBV12-3/TRBV12-4	14	many	-	TRBJ1-1	TGTGCCAGCAGCCCCGGAGGGGGATACACTGAAGCTTTCTTT	CASSPGGGYTEAFF
TRBV12-5	16	-	TRBD1	TRBJ2-4	TGTGCTAGTGCCGAAACAGGGGGCATAGCCAAAAACATTCAGTACTTC	CASAETGGIAKNIQYF
TRBV30	14	many	-	TRBJ1-1	TGTGCCTGGACCCCGGGGCGAGTGAACACTGAAGCTTTCTTT	CAWTPGRVNTEAFF